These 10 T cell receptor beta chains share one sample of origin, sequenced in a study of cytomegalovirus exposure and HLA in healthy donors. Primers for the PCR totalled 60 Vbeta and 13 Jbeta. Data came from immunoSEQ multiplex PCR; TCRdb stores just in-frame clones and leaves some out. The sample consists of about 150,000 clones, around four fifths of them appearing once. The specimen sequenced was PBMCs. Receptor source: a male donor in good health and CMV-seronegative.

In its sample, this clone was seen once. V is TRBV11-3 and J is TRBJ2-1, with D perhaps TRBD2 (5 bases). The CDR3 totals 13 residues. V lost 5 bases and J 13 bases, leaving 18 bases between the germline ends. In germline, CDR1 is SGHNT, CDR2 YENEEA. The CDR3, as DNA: TGTGCCAGCAGCCTCCTGAGTGGGAGCACCCAGTTCTTC. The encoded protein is CASSLLSGSTQFF.

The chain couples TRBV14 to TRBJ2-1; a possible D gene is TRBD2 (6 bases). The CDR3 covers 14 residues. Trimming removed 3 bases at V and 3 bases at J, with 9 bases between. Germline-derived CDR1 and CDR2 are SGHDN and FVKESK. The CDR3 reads CASSQIADYNEQFF. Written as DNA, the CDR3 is TGTGCCAGCAGCCAGATAGCGGACTACAATGAGCAGTTCTTC.

In DNA, the CDR3 is TGTGCCAGCAGTTATGGCGGTCTTGGCGGATACGAGCAGTACTTC. It specifies CASSYGGLGGYEQYF. V is TRBV6-5 and J is TRBJ2-7; no definite D call. CDR1 and CDR2 (germline): MNHEY, SVGAGI. The CDR3 is 15 residues long. V lost 3 bases, J lost 4 bases, and 16 bases lay in between.

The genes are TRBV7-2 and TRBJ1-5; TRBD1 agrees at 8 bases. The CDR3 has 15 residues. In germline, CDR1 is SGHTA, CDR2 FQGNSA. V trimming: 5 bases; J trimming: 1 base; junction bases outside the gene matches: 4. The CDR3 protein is CASSEGQASNQPQHF. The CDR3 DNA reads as TGTGCCAGCAGCGAGGGACAGGCCAGCAATCAGCCCCAGCATTTT.

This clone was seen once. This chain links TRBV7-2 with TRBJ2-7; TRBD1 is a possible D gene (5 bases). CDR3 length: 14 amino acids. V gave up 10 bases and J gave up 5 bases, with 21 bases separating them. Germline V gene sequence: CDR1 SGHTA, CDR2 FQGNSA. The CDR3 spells CATKINRLRDEQYF. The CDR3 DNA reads TGTGCCACCAAAATTAACAGGCTCCGGGACGAGCAGTACTTC.

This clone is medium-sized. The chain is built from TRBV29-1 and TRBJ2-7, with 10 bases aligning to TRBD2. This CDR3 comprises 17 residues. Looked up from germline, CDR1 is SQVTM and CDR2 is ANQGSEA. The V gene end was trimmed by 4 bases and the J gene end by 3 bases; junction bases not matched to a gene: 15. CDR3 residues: CSVVAYSPGTSDYEQYF. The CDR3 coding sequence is TGCAGCGTTGTGGCTTACAGCCCCGGGACTAGCGACTACGAGCAGTACTTC.

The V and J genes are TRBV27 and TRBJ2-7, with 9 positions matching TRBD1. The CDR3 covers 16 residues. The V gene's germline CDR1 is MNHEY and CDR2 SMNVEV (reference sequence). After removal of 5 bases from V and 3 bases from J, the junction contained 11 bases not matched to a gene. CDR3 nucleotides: TGTGCCAGCAGTCCCCCGACAGGGGGAGGTTTCTACGAGCAGTACTTC. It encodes CASSPPTGGGFYEQYF.

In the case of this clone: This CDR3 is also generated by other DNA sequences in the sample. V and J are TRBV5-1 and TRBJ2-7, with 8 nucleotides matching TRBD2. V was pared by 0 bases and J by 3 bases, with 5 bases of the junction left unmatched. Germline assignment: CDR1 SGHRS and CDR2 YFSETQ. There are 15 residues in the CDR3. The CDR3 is CASSLGSGGSYEQYF. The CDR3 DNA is TGCGCCAGCAGCTTGGGGAGCGGGGGAAGCTACGAGCAGTACTTC.

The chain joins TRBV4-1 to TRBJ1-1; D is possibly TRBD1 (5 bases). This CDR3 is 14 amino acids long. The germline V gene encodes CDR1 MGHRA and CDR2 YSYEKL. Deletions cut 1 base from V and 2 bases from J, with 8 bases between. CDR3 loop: CASSQAGGNTEAFF. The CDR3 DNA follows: TGCGCCAGCAGCCAAGCGGGGGGAAACACTGAAGCTTTCTTT.

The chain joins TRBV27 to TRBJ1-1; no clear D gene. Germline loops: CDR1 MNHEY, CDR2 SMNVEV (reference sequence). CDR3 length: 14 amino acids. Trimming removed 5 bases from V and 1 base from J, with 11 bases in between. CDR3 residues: CASSPPLPNTEAFF. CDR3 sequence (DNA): TGTGCCAGCAGTCCCCCTCTCCCGAACACTGAAGCTTTCTTT.